Listed here are 11 T cell receptor beta chains from one sample, sequenced in a study of Graves' ophthalmopathy and Graves' hyperthyroidism. RNA served as the template for amplifying TCR beta CDR3 regions. HTBI primers were employed in first-round RT-PCR, then a second-round multiplex PCR followed. TCRdb fed the multiplex PCR reads into MiXCR, producing one record per CDR3 protein. The table lists about 700,000 distinct CDR3 sequences, 40% of them singletons. The sample consisted of peripheral blood. The receptors come from an adult man with Graves' ophthalmopathy.

This clonotype showed up just a few times. CDR3 sequence: CASGDSRTLNTEAFF. CDR3 bases: TGTGCCAGCGGCGACAGCCGTACCTTGAACACTGAAGCTTTCTTT. The chain recombines TRBV7-9 with TRBJ1-1, with D perhaps matching TRBD1 (5 bases). The CDR3 is made up of 15 amino acids. CDR1 is SEHNR, CDR2 FQNEAQ, per germline (reference sequence). Trimming pared 8 bases from V and 0 bases from J, leaving 16 bases between.

This chain joins TRBV20-1 and TRBJ1-5; no definite D call. Germline V gene sequence: CDR1 DFQATT, CDR2 SNEGSKA (reference sequence). The length of the CDR3 is 14 residues. Trimming left V 3 bases short and J 5 bases short, with 14 bases between. The CDR3 region has the DNA TGCAGTGCTAGGTACCAGGCAAGCGATCAGCCCCAGCATTTT. This encodes CSARYQASDQPQHF.

This clonotype has a count of ten or more. A much larger clone lies one base from this, so it may be a read error. The CDR3 DNA reads TGTGCCAGCAGCTTGGAGAATTCACCCCTCCACTTT. Translated: CASSLENSPLHF. The chain uses TRBV11-2 and TRBJ1-6; no firm D call. V was clipped by 3 bases and J by 7 bases, with 4 bases between them. Germline V CDR1 and CDR2: SGHAT, FQNNGV. The CDR3 runs 12 residues.

This clonotype was recorded at least ten times. The chain carries TRBV7-9 and TRBJ2-5; the D gene is possibly TRBD2 (5 bases). This CDR3 region has 13 residues. V lost 5 bases to trimming and J lost 0 bases, with 7 bases between them. Germline assignment: CDR1 SEHNR and CDR2 FQNEAQ (reference sequence). CDR3 loop: CASSPGNQETQYF. The CDR3 nucleotides read TGTGCCAGCAGCCCGGGAAACCAAGAGACCCAGTACTTC.

CDR3 amino acids: CASSQDSGKLAGTGHQETQYF. CDR3 DNA sequence: TGTGCCAGCAGCCAAGATTCGGGGAAACTAGCGGGCACAGGGCACCAAGAGACCCAGTACTTC. This chain links TRBV7-2 with TRBJ2-5, with 9 bases identical to TRBD2. Germline values: CDR1 SGHTA, CDR2 FQGNSA. Germline trimming cut 5 bases from V and 0 bases from J; bases unmatched to any gene: 22. This CDR3 has 21 amino acids.

A remark on this clonotype: A much larger clone lies one base from this, so it may be a read error. The chain employs TRBV2 and TRBJ2-5, with 7 bases identical to TRBD2. With 1 base clipped from V and 7 bases from J, the junction kept 6 bases outside the gene matches. Germline V gives CDR1 SNHLY, CDR2 FYNNEI. The CDR3 is 14 amino acids. This CDR3 reads CASSEDRTRVTQYF. The DNA of the CDR3 is TGTGCCAGCAGTGAAGACCGGACTAGGGTGACCCAGTACTTC.

This clonotype has more than one count but fewer than ten. The chain uses TRBV7-9 and TRBJ1-2, with 12 bases identical to TRBD1. The ends lost 1 base at V and 8 bases at J; junction bases unmatched: 2. In germline, CDR1 is SEHNR, CDR2 FQNEAQ (reference sequence). The CDR3 spans 14 residues. The chain's CDR3 is CASSLVGTGGGYTF. DNA for the CDR3: TGTGCCAGCAGCTTAGTCGGGACAGGGGGCGGCTACACCTTC.

The table lists this clonotype with a few counts. The V gene is TRBV20-1, the J gene TRBJ2-7; 11 bases line up with TRBD2. The CDR3 spans 14 residues. Germline trimming cut 5 bases from V and 6 bases from J; bases unmatched to any gene: 9. CDR1 and CDR2 from the germline V gene are DFQATT and SNEGSKA (reference sequence). This CDR3 is CSAPPLAGGLEQYF. For the CDR3, the DNA is TGCAGTGCTCCTCCTTTAGCGGGGGGGCTCGAGCAGTACTTC.

Regarding this clonotype: Germline is not matched at one junction end, which may reflect a read error. This rearrangement joins TRBV2 to TRBJ1-2; tentative D call: TRBD1 (5 bases). This CDR3 is 13 amino acids long. The germline gives CDR1 SNHLY, CDR2 FYNNEI. The DNA of the CDR3 is TGTGCCAGCAGTGATTGGGGCGAATATGGCTACACCTTT. Amino acids: CASSDWGEYGYTF.

This clonotype was seen a few times. This chain uses TRBV2 with TRBJ1-6; D may be TRBD1 (6 bases). In germline, CDR1 is SNHLY, CDR2 FYNNEI. This CDR3 contains 15 residues. V lost 5 bases to trimming and J lost 9 bases, with 17 bases between them. Written as DNA, the CDR3 is TGTGCCAGCAGTTACTCGGGACAAAGGAGTTCACCCCTCCACTTT. The encoded protein is CASSYSGQRSSPLHF.

This clonotype was counted only a few times. The chain employs TRBV4-2 and TRBJ1-2; D is ambiguous. The germline V gene encodes CDR1 LGHNA and CDR2 YNFKEQ. The CDR3 is made up of 14 amino acids. Trimming stripped 1 base from V and 8 bases from J, with 14 bases between. The CDR3, as DNA: TGTGCCAGCAGCCAAGTAATGGCCAGTGGAGGCTACACCTTC. It encodes CASSQVMASGGYTF.